This TCR beta chain stems from a study of Ad26.COV2.S vaccination and SARS-CoV-2 variants. Whole-study results and caveats: Non-spike TCR breadth was similar in vaccine and placebo recipients.

The CDR3 loop spans 15 amino acids. The V gene's germline CDR1 is SGHRS and CDR2 YFSETQ. The V and J ends lost 4 bases and 1 base, in that order; junction bases with no gene match: 5. On this clone: Its matching antigen is unknown.

Sequencing used immunoSEQ multiplex PCR; TCRdb keeps in-frame clones, though not all of them. This repertoire shows a few hundred thousand clones, 90% found once; its top ten account for around 5%. Treatment indicated: roughly 19 received Ad26.COV2.S at low or high dose, single or two shots; roughly five received placebo; per-sample allocation not given. Sample collection was performed on day 63 after the first vaccine or placebo injection. Boston supplied an adult donor aged 18-55 years. Sequencing was performed on peripheral blood, taken in a trial of Ad26.COV2.S vaccine versus placebo. The sequence derives from a person between 18 and 65 years old who received the Ad26.COV2.S COVID-19 vaccine or a placebo. This chain connects TRBV5-1 to TRBJ2-3; 8 bases line up with TRBD2. CDR3 region: CASSPSGGRTDTQYF. In DNA form, the CDR3 reads TGCGCCAGCAGCCCAAGCGGGGGACGCACAGATACGCAGTATTTT.